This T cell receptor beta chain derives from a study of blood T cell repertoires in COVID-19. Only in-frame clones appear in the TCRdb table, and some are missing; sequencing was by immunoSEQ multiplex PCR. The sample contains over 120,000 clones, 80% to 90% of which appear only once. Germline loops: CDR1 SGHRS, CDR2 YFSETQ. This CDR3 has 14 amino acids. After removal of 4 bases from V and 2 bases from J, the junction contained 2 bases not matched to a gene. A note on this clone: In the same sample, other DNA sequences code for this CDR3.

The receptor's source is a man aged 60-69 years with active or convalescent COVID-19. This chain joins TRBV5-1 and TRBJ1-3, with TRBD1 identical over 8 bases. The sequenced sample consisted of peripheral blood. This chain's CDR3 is CASSPDRAGNTIYF. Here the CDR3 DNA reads TGCGCCAGCAGCCCGGACAGGGCTGGAAACACCATATATTTT.